The 11 T cell receptor beta chains given below trace back to one sample, sequenced in a study of blood T cell repertoires in COVID-19. Profiling relied on immunoSEQ multiplex PCR, and the TCRdb table lists in-frame clones only, not all of them. The sample yields a few hundred thousand clones, 86% seen once. The sequenced material came from peripheral blood. These receptors were taken from a woman between 50 and 59 years old with acute or convalescent COVID-19.

The V and J genes are TRBV28 and TRBJ1-2, with D possibly being TRBD1 (5 bases). The CDR3 length is 14 residues. In germline, CDR1 is MDHEN, CDR2 SYDVKM. V lost 9 bases and J lost 7, with 21 bases in between. As DNA, the CDR3 is TGTGCCAGTAAGGTCCTCCAGGGAACCGGTGGCTACACCTTC. It specifies CASKVLQGTGGYTF.

CDR3 protein: CASRTTEWDTYNQPQHF. CDR3 DNA sequence: TGTGCCAGCAGAACCACGGAGTGGGACACATACAATCAGCCCCAGCATTTT. The V and J genes are TRBV28 and TRBJ1-5; perhaps TRBD1 as D (6 bases). The CDR3 contains 17 residues. Germline loops: CDR1 MDHEN, CDR2 SYDVKM. V was pared by 6 bases and J by 3 bases, with 21 bases between.

V and J are TRBV19 and TRBJ2-7, with TRBD2 matching over 9 bases. Trimming took 1 base from V and 4 from J; bases not matched to a gene: 8. The CDR3 sequence is 16 residues long. CDR1 and CDR2 from the germline V gene are LNHDA and SQIVND (reference sequence). As DNA, the CDR3 is TGTGCCAGTAGTATAGTTTCGACTAGCGGAGTTTACGAGCAGTACTTC. This codes for CASSIVSTSGVYEQYF. Complete variable domain (other parts from reference TRBV19 and TRBJ2-7): DGGITQSPKYLFRKEGQNVTLSCEQNLNHDAMYWYRQDPGQGLRLIYYSQIVNDFQKGDIAEGYSVSREKKESFPLTVTSAQKNPTAFYLCASSIVSTSGVYEQYFGPGTRLTVT.

The genes are TRBV7-3 and TRBJ2-1; TRBD1 might be the D (6 bases). CDR1 and CDR2 from the germline V gene are SGHTA and FQGTGA. CDR3 length equals 14 residues. V was pared by 4 bases and J by 2 bases, with 9 bases between. CDR3 DNA: TGTGCCAGCAGCTCCGACAGGACCTACAATGAGCAGTTCTTC. It translates to CASSSDRTYNEQFF.

The chain combines TRBV9 with TRBJ2-1; D uncertain. The V end was cut by 4 bases, the J end by 0 bases, with 17 bases between. Germline CDR1 and CDR2: SGDLS and YYNGEE. CDR3 size: 17 residues. The CDR3 DNA sequence: TGTGCCAGCAGCTTACGCTATGCAGCGAGCTCCTACAATGAGCAGTTCTTC. This gives the protein CASSLRYAASSYNEQFF.

CDR3 in DNA: TGTGCCAGCTCATCTAGGGGGGGGGCGGCGTCGTACTTC. It is translated as CASSSRGGAASYF. The chain employs TRBV18 and TRBJ2-7; the D gene is possibly TRBD2 (7 bases). Germline CDR1 is KGHSH and CDR2 is LQKENI. The CDR3 covers 13 residues. Trimming took off 5 bases at V and 12 bases at J, with 20 bases between the two ends.

The J gene is TRBJ2-7, the V gene TRBV24-1; weak D call: TRBD2 (5 bases). The length of the CDR3 is 11 residues. Germline assignment: CDR1 KGHDR and CDR2 SFDVKD. The V end lost 0 bases, the J end lost 9 bases, and 5 bases lay between the germline ends. CDR3 region: CATSDLGGQYF. In DNA form, the CDR3 reads TGTGCCACCAGTGATTTGGGAGGGCAGTACTTC.

This clone was seen at least ten times. This rearrangement joins TRBV7-3 to TRBJ2-3, with 8 bases fitting TRBD2. Germline-derived CDR1 and CDR2 are SGHTA and FQGTGA. This CDR3 region has 15 residues. After removal of 4 bases from V and 4 bases from J, the junction contained 7 bases not matched to a gene. This chain's CDR3 is CASSSGTSGADTQYF. The CDR3 nucleotides read TGTGCCAGCAGCTCGGGGACTAGTGGTGCAGATACGCAGTATTTT.

The chain recombines TRBV3-1 (or the pseudogene TRBV3-2) with TRBJ1-5; D is undetermined. Trimming took off 0 bases at V and 0 bases at J, with 6 bases between the two ends. Germline V gives CDR1 LGHDT, CDR2 YNNKEL (reference sequence). This CDR3 contains 15 residues. DNA for the CDR3: TGTGCCAGCAGCCAAGACAGGTATAGCAATCAGCCCCAGCATTTT. Translating it yields CASSQDRYSNQPQHF.

In the case of this clone: Other DNA sequences in the sample encode the same CDR3. The genes are TRBV6-2 or TRBV6-3 and TRBJ2-7, with 12 bases fitting TRBD2. The CDR3 covers 14 residues. With 5 bases clipped from V and 2 bases from J, the junction kept 1 base outside the gene matches. Germline V lookup: CDR1 MNHEY, CDR2 SVGEGT. In DNA, the CDR3 is TGTGCCAGCAGTCTAGCGGGAGGGACCTACGAGCAGTACTTC. Residues: CASSLAGGTYEQYF.

This clone was recorded only once. This chain links TRBV28 with TRBJ2-5; 9 bases line up with TRBD1. The CDR3 runs 15 residues. The V gene end was trimmed by 3 bases and the J gene end by 3 bases; junction bases not matched to a gene: 5. In germline, CDR1 is MDHEN, CDR2 SYDVKM. The CDR3 nucleotides are TGTGCCAGCAGTTTTCCGGGACAGGGCAAAGAGACCCAGTACTTC. It encodes CASSFPGQGKETQYF. The full variable domain, with the rest looked up from reference TRBV28 and TRBJ2-5, is DVKVTQSSRYLVKRTGEKVFLECVQDMDHENMFWYRQDPGLGLRLIYFSYDVKMKEKGDIPEGYSVSREKKERFSLILESASTNQTSMYLCASSFPGQGKETQYFGPGTRLLVL.